Reported below is one T cell receptor (beta chain). With sequencing, the targeted depth ranged from 1 in 200,000 to 1 in 1 million T cells. Using immunoSEQ multiplex PCR, the repertoire was profiled, and TCRdb retains in-frame clones only, with some absent. The table has 250,000 to 350,000 clones, 70% to 80% seen once. The sample originates from a study of cytotoxic CD8 clonotypes in ibrutinib-treated CLL. CDR3 length equals 11 residues. The germline V gene has CDR1 SQVTM and CDR2 ANQGSEA. Trimming removed 5 bases at V and 5 bases at J, with 9 bases between. Investigators sourced approximately 2.1 micrograms of genomic DNA from cryopreserved PBMCs for TCR beta libraries.

This TCR was sampled from a human donor with chronic lymphocytic leukemia. The source was PBMCs, collected at disease progression, from a patient treated with ibrutinib. This chain uses TRBV29-1 with TRBJ1-2, with D maybe TRBD1 (6 bases). DNA of the CDR3: TGCAGCGTTCCGCAGGGGTATGGCTACACCTTC. Translating gives CSVPQGYGYTF.